A single sample is the source of the 22 T cell receptor beta chains below, sequenced in a study of cytomegalovirus exposure and HLA in healthy donors. In the PCR, 60 Vbeta and 13 Jbeta primers were used. Libraries were prepared by immunoSEQ multiplex PCR; TCRdb keeps only in-frame clonotypes and omits some of them. The sample yields 110,000 or so clones, over 12% seen once. The specimen was PBMCs. These receptors all come from a female donor in good health and CMV-seronegative.

This clone was seen a handful of times. The V gene is TRBV2, the J gene TRBJ1-6; D ambiguous. Germline CDR1 and CDR2: SNHLY and FYNNEI. V lost 4 bases to trimming and J lost 8 bases, with 6 bases between them. This CDR3 region has 12 residues. The CDR3, as DNA: TGTGCCAGCAGTGCCGGGGATTCACCCCTCCACTTT. Encoded protein: CASSAGDSPLHF.

Only a few counts were recorded for this clone. V usage is TRBV10-3 and J usage is TRBJ1-2, with 7 bases fitting TRBD1. This CDR3 spans 12 amino acids. The junction had 5 bases not matched to a gene; V was cut back by 7 bases and J by 6 bases. CDR1 is ENHRY and CDR2 is SYGVKD in the germline V gene. The CDR3 nucleotides read TGTGCCATCACTCGGGACAGAAATGGCTACACCTTC. Protein sequence: CAITRDRNGYTF.

This clone showed up just a few times. One junction end disagrees with the germline gene, perhaps due to a read error. This chain joins TRBV7-7 and TRBJ2-2; 11 bases match TRBD2. Germline V gene lookup returns CDR1 SSHAT and CDR2 FNYEAQ (reference sequence). The CDR3 runs to 16 residues. CDR3 protein: CASSQTSGMNTGELFF. CDR3 nucleotides: TGTGCTAGCAGCCAGACTAGCGGGATGAACACCGGGGAGCTGTTTTTT.

The V gene is TRBV30, the J gene TRBJ2-1; D gene unclear. The CDR3 is 11 residues long. With 2 bases removed from V and 6 bases from J, the gap between germline ends came to 5 bases. CDR1 is GTSNPN, CDR2 SVGIG, per germline (reference sequence). CDR3: CAWSTANEQFF. For the CDR3, the DNA is TGTGCCTGGAGTACAGCCAATGAGCAGTTCTTC.

This clone was counted once. V is TRBV13 and J is TRBJ2-5; D may be TRBD2 (6 bases). The CDR3 is 16 residues long. Trimming removed 0 bases from V and 4 bases from J, with 15 bases in between. CDR1 PRHDT and CDR2 FYEKMQ come from the germline V gene (reference sequence). The CDR3 bases are TGTGCCAGCAGCTTAGGTCCGGGGGACGGAGGAGAGACCCAGTACTTC. Its translation: CASSLGPGDGGETQYF. The full variable domain, completed using reference TRBV13 and TRBJ2-5, is AAGVIQSPRHLIKEKRETATLKCYPIPRHDTVYWYQQGPGQDPQFLISFYEKMQSDKGSIPDRFSAQQFSDYHSELNMSSLELGDSALYFCASSLGPGDGGETQYFGPGTRLLVL.

This clone occurred a few times. The rearrangement links TRBV27 to TRBJ2-5, with 11 bases matching TRBD1. The germline gives CDR1 MNHEY, CDR2 SMNVEV (reference sequence). The CDR3 contains 14 residues. With V trimmed by 6 bases and J by 5 bases, 5 bases remained unmatched. The CDR3 loop is CASRRDRGWETQYF. In DNA, the CDR3 is TGTGCCAGCAGGCGGGACAGGGGGTGGGAGACCCAGTACTTC.

CDR3 in DNA: TGTGCCAGTAGTAGGCGGGACAGGGAGACTGAAGCTTTCTTT. Translation: CASSRRDRETEAFF. The chain couples TRBV19 to TRBJ1-1, with TRBD1 matching 9 bases. The CDR3 is made up of 14 amino acids. V was clipped by 4 bases and J by 5 bases; unmatched bases: 5. Looked up from germline, CDR1 is LNHDA and CDR2 is SQIVND (reference sequence).

The CDR3 DNA reads as TGTGCCAGCAGCTTAGGTCGGGGGACAGATACGCAGTATTTT. Its protein product is CASSLGRGTDTQYF. This rearrangement joins TRBV7-9 to TRBJ2-3; the D gene is possibly TRBD2 (6 bases). Trimming left V 1 base short and J 3 bases short, with 8 bases between. This CDR3 comprises 14 residues. Germline V gene data show CDR1 as SEHNR and CDR2 as FQNEAQ (reference sequence).

A note on this clone: This could be a read error, since a much larger clone is one nucleotide away. The chain couples TRBV4-2 to TRBJ1-5; a possible D gene is TRBD1 (6 bases). Germline CDR1 and CDR2: LGHNA and YNFKEQ. This CDR3 spans 15 amino acids. Trimming took off 1 base at V and 1 base at J, with 8 bases between the two ends. The CDR3 protein is CASSQGGQSNQPQHF. As DNA, the CDR3 is TGTGCCAGCAGCCAAGGGGGGCAGAGCAATCAGCCCCAGCATTTT.

This chain uses TRBV6-4 with TRBJ2-1, with TRBD2 identical over 7 bases. This CDR3 comprises 17 residues. V gave up 2 bases and J gave up 0 bases; unmatched junction bases: 7. Germline V gives CDR1 MRHNA, CDR2 SNTAGT. Here the CDR3 DNA reads TGTGCCAGCAGTGACGAGACTAGCACCAGCTCCTACAATGAGCAGTTCTTC. Translation: CASSDETSTSSYNEQFF.

The V gene is TRBV30, the J gene TRBJ2-3, with D possibly matching TRBD2 (7 bases). From germline, CDR1 is GTSNPN and CDR2 SVGIG (reference sequence). The CDR3 totals 15 residues. The V gene lost 3 bases and the J gene lost 4 bases, with 17 bases spanning the gap. The chain's CDR3 is CAWRVGGGGADTQYF. CDR3 DNA sequence: TGTGCCTGGAGGGTCGGAGGGGGGGGCGCAGATACGCAGTATTTT. The whole variable domain, remainder taken from reference TRBV30 and TRBJ2-3, is SQTIHQWPATLVQPVGSPLSLECTVEGTSNPNLYWYRQAAGRGLQLLFYSVGIGQISSEVPQNLSASRPQDRQFILSSKKLLLSDSGFYLCAWRVGGGGADTQYFGPGTRLTVL.

V gene TRBV10-3 combines with J gene TRBJ1-2; possible D gene TRBD1, 6 bases. Germline assignment: CDR1 ENHRY and CDR2 SYGVKD. This CDR3 has 15 residues. The V end lost 1 base, the J end lost 2 bases, and 11 bases lay between the germline ends. The CDR3 DNA reads TGTGCCATCAGTGAGTTGGGGACACCGAACTATGGCTACACCTTC. Its protein product is CAISELGTPNYGYTF.

This clone has only a few counts. This chain joins TRBV7-9 and TRBJ2-1; tentatively, D is TRBD2 (6 bases). This CDR3 has 17 amino acids. The V gene lost 6 bases and the J gene lost 3 bases, with 21 bases spanning the gap. CDR1 and CDR2 (germline): SEHNR, FQNEAQ (reference sequence). This chain's CDR3 is CASRYHKKGTGYNEQFF. The CDR3, as DNA: TGTGCCAGCAGGTATCATAAGAAGGGGACTGGCTACAATGAGCAGTTCTTC.

The chain combines TRBV6-5 with TRBJ2-2; maybe TRBD1 (6 bases). The CDR3 extends over 15 amino acids. The V end was cut by 2 bases, the J end by 1 base, with 8 bases between. Per the germline V gene, CDR1 is MNHEY and CDR2 is SVGAGI. CDR3 DNA: TGTGCCAGCAGTTACCAGGGACAGAACACCGGGGAGCTGTTTTTT. Translated, it gives CASSYQGQNTGELFF.

This chain connects TRBV5-1 to TRBJ2-2; TRBD2 aligns across 7 bases. With V trimmed by 5 bases and J by 2 bases, 6 bases remained unmatched. The CDR3 loop spans 15 amino acids. Germline CDR1 SGHRS, CDR2 YFSETQ. The CDR3 DNA reads as TGCGCCAGCAGGGGAGGGGCGACAAACACCGGGGAGCTGTTTTTT. It specifies CASRGGATNTGELFF.

The chain links TRBV18 to TRBJ2-1, with TRBD1 matching over 7 bases. Germline values: CDR1 KGHSH, CDR2 LQKENI. V lost 2 bases, J lost 5 bases, and 6 bases stayed unmatched. This CDR3 spans 15 amino acids. In nucleotides, the CDR3 is TGTGCCAGCTCACCAAGAGGGGGCCGGAACAATGAGCAGTTCTTC. Translation gives CASSPRGGRNNEQFF.

This clone occurred a few times. V gene TRBV6-9 combines with J gene TRBJ1-4, with a weak D call TRBD1 (6 bases). Germline CDR1 is MNHGY and CDR2 is SVAAGI. Trimming stripped 6 bases from V and 0 bases from J, with 14 bases between. This CDR3 contains 16 residues. The CDR3 DNA sequence: TGTGCCAGCAGACCGGGACACAGTGCAACTAATGAAAAACTGTTTTTT. Its protein is CASRPGHSATNEKLFF.

This clone was seen a few times. The V call is TRBV4-2, the J call TRBJ1-5; 9 positions agree with TRBD1. The J segment lost 4 bases and the V segment lost 4 bases, leaving 14 bases of the junction unmatched. Germline V gene lookup returns CDR1 LGHNA and CDR2 YNFKEQ. The CDR3 is 18 residues long. The CDR3 DNA follows: TGTGCCAGCAGCCGGGGGTGGGACAGGGAGTGGGGGAATCAGCCCCAGCATTTT. Translated, it gives CASSRGWDREWGNQPQHF.

This clone was counted between two and nine times. The chain joins TRBV5-6 to TRBJ2-4, with 12 nucleotides matching TRBD2. V was clipped by 7 bases and J by 8 bases; unmatched bases: 10. CDR1 and CDR2 (germline): SGHDT, YYEEEE. CDR3 size: 15 residues. The CDR3: CASRSASGRAYIQYF. In nucleotides, the CDR3 is TGTGCCAGCCGCTCTGCTAGCGGGAGGGCTTACATTCAGTACTTC.

The sample holds a few counts of this clone. The J gene is TRBJ2-7, the V gene TRBV20-1; 9 bases map to TRBD2. The CDR3 is 11 amino acids. J lost 6 bases, V lost 6 bases, and 3 bases had no gene match. Germline values: CDR1 DFQATT, CDR2 SNEGSKA (reference sequence). As DNA, the CDR3 is TGCAGTGCGACTAGCGGAAGCGAGCAGTACTTC. This translates into CSATSGSEQYF.

This clone occurred a few times. The chain employs TRBV5-1 and TRBJ2-5; TRBD2 aligns across 7 bases. The CDR3 is made up of 15 amino acids. With V trimmed by 6 bases and J by 4 bases, 12 bases remained unmatched. Germline CDR1 SGHRS, CDR2 YFSETQ. The CDR3 loop is CASIPGNAGAETQYF. The CDR3 bases are TGCGCCAGCATCCCCGGAAATGCGGGAGCAGAGACCCAGTACTTC.

The chain has TRBV7-9 and TRBJ2-1, with TRBD2 matching 10 bases. Germline trimming cut 0 bases from V and 10 bases from J; bases unmatched to any gene: 6. This CDR3 spans 15 amino acids. The germline V gene has CDR1 SEHNR and CDR2 FQNEAQ (reference sequence). DNA for the CDR3: TGTGCCAGCAGCTTAGCCCCTAGCGGGGGCCGAGAGCAGTTCTTC. This gives the protein CASSLAPSGGREQFF.